This TCR beta chain was found in a study of cytomegalovirus exposure and HLA in healthy donors. Across the study: A data release that came early held tens of millions of unique TCRs from HLA-typed donors.

Study conclusions and caveats: Analyzed later, association rates of TCRs varied across HLA loci, with DRB1 most and HLA-C fewest. Available immune exposure information covered CMV serostatus only. Per a later analysis, HLA-associated TCR beta chains showed more clonal expansion than other, equally common TCR beta chains.

Primers included in the PCR were 60 Vbeta and 13 Jbeta primers. The protocol was immunoSEQ multiplex PCR, while the TCRdb copy is restricted to in-frame clones and leaves out a portion. The sample contains approximately 140,000 clones, 60% to 85% of which appear only once. About this clone itself: Its antigen is as yet unknown.

Material for sequencing was PBMCs. The receptor was isolated from a woman in her forties in good health and CMV-seropositive.

CDR3 sequence: CASSVGNSYNEQFF. CDR3 DNA: TGCGCCAGCAGTGTCGGTAACTCCTACAATGAGCAGTTCTTC. V usage is TRBV10-2 and J usage is TRBJ2-1; unclear D gene. The CDR3 is made up of 14 amino acids. The germline CDR1 and CDR2 sequences are WSHSY and SAAADI. V was clipped by 4 bases and J by 0 bases, with 7 bases between them.